The rows below give T cell receptor beta chains drawn from one sample of a study of T cells in Graves' hyperthyroidism and ophthalmopathy. TCRdb called the multiplex PCR reads again in MiXCR, with one record for every CDR3 protein. Of under 700,000 distinct CDR3 sequences listed, roughly 17% are singletons. The sample taken for sequencing was blood. The receptor set was obtained from a young woman with Graves' hyperthyroidism. The CDR3 runs from the conserved cysteine through the conserved F or W. A D gene is named only where the DNA matches it firmly. For some rows the clone size is stated as once, few or many, or as a class when expanded; others skip it.

- TRBJ2-7 once TRBV29-1 CSVEQDSTYEQYF TGCAGCGTTGAACAAGACAGTACCTACGAGCAGTACTTC
- TRBJ1-5 - TRBV27 CASSSGTFGTSNQPQHF TGTGCCAGCAGTTCCGGGACTTTCGGGACCTCGAATCAGCCCCAGCATTTT
- TRBJ1-2 - TRBV20-1 CSARDESPYGYTF TGCAGTGCTAGAGATGAGTCCCCCTATGGCTACACCTTC
TRBD2 TRBJ2-3 few TRBV6-1 CASSPGTSALSSTDTQYF TGTGCCAGCAGTCCTGGGACTAGCGCTTTGTCTAGCACAGATACGCAGTATTTT
TRBD2 TRBJ2-1 many TRBV5-1 CASSGGLAGVYNEQFF TGCGCCAGCAGCGGGGGACTAGCGGGAGTCTACAATGAGCAGTTCTTC
- TRBJ2-2 many TRBV12-3/TRBV12-4 CASSLTGRTGELFF TGTGCCAGCAGTTTAACGGGACGCACCGGGGAGCTGTTTTTT
TRBD1 TRBJ2-3 many TRBV12-3/TRBV12-4 CASSYRTGPTDTQYF TGTGCCAGCAGTTACAGGACAGGGCCCACAGATACGCAGTATTTT
TRBD2 TRBJ2-1 many TRBV7-6 CASSLLGGGAVEQFF TGTGCCAGCAGCTTACTTGGCGGGGGGGCCGTTGAGCAGTTCTTC
- TRBJ1-1 many TRBV3-1 CASSQDWGVEAFF TGTGCCAGCAGCCAAGATTGGGGCGTTGAAGCTTTCTTT
- TRBJ2-7 - TRBV20-1 CSARRGGPRDEQYF TGCAGTGCTAGAAGAGGCGGTCCCAGGGACGAGCAGTACTTC
TRBD2 TRBJ2-7 few TRBV20-1 CSPLPSGSGEQYF TGCAGTCCCCTACCTAGCGGGAGCGGCGAGCAGTACTTC
- TRBJ1-6 few TRBV4-3 CASSQEGPLGGPLHF TGCGCCAGCAGCCAAGAGGGACCCTTAGGGGGACCCCTCCACTTT
- TRBJ1-2 few TRBV4-3 CASSQDRTDVYGYTF TGCGCCAGCAGCCAAGATAGGACAGACGTCTATGGCTACACCTTC
- TRBJ1-1 many TRBV30 CAWSVFAKSGAEAFF TGTGCCTGGAGCGTCTTCGCCAAAAGCGGGGCTGAAGCTTTCTTT
- TRBJ2-4 many TRBV20-1 CSAEGTGKNIQYF TGCAGTGCTGAGGGGACGGGCAAAAACATTCAGTACTTC
TRBD1 TRBJ2-5 - TRBV27 CASTATGGPQETQYF TGTGCCAGCACCGCGACAGGGGGACCACAAGAGACCCAGTACTTC
- TRBJ1-5 many TRBV4-1 CASSQGDRIKQPQHF TGCGCCAGCAGCCAAGGCGACAGGATCAAACAGCCCCAGCATTTT
- TRBJ1-1 many TRBV9 CASSVSSGGEAFF TGTGCCAGCAGCGTCTCGTCGGGTGGTGAAGCTTTCTTT
- TRBJ1-5 - TRBV10-3 CAITELQNGQPQHF TGTGCCATCACTGAGCTCCAGAACGGTCAGCCCCAGCATTTT
- TRBJ2-7 - TRBV19 CASSPSFRGMGEQYF TGTGCCAGTAGCCCCAGTTTCAGGGGCATGGGCGAGCAGTACTTC
- TRBJ2-3 - TRBV24-1 CATRVTNTDTQYF TGTGCCACTAGGGTTACCAACACAGATACGCAGTATTTT
- TRBJ1-4 few TRBV20-1 CSARVGSFATNEKLFF TGCAGTGCTAGAGTGGGTAGCTTTGCAACTAATGAAAAACTGTTTTTT
- TRBJ2-1 many TRBV7-9 CASSSTTGRATYNEQFF TGTGCCAGCAGCTCAACAACAGGGCGGGCTACCTACAATGAGCAGTTCTTC
TRBD2 TRBJ2-3 many TRBV12-3/TRBV12-4 CASSPSQRETVADTQYF TGTGCCAGCAGTCCGTCACAGCGGGAGACTGTGGCAGATACGCAGTATTTT
- TRBJ2-2 many TRBV7-2 CASSLVWGTGELFF TGTGCCAGCAGCTTAGTCTGGGGGACCGGGGAGCTGTTTTTT
TRBD2 TRBJ2-7 few TRBV6-2/TRBV6-3 CASSSGGGLPYEQYF TGTGCCAGCAGTTCTGGGGGGGGATTACCCTACGAGCAGTACTTC
- TRBJ1-2 few TRBV29-1 CSVDRAGGYTF TGCAGCGTTGATAGGGCGGGTGGCTACACCTTC
- TRBJ2-1 - TRBV15 CATSRGSGNEQFF TGTGCCACCAGCAGAGGTTCGGGGAATGAGCAGTTCTTC
TRBD2 TRBJ2-5 few TRBV20-1 CSATDSGGAGETQYF TGCAGTGCTACAGATAGCGGGGGGGCGGGGGAGACCCAGTACTTC
TRBD2 TRBJ2-5 medium-sized TRBV20-1 CSATSGGAEETQYF TGCAGTGCTACTAGCGGGGGGGCTGAAGAGACCCAGTACTTC
- TRBJ2-7 - TRBV7-9 CAISYNVGEQYF TGTGCCATTTCGTACAATGTAGGCGAGCAGTACTTC
- TRBJ2-5 few TRBV7-2 CASSLPRGTQETQYF TGTGCCAGCAGCCTCCCGAGGGGGACCCAAGAGACCCAGTACTTC
TRBD1 TRBJ2-7 - TRBV18 CASSQGQGWGYEQYF TGTGCCAGCTCACAAGGACAGGGCTGGGGCTACGAGCAGTACTTC
- TRBJ2-5 many TRBV7-9 CASSTGRKETQYF TGTGCCAGCAGCACGGGACGGAAAGAGACCCAGTACTTC
- TRBJ1-2 - TRBV5-8 CASSFRQDNYGYTF TGTGCCAGCAGCTTCCGACAGGACAACTATGGCTACACCTTC
- TRBJ1-2 many TRBV12-3/TRBV12-4 CASSSTTNYGYTF TGTGCCAGCAGTTCTACTACTAACTATGGCTACACCTTC
- TRBJ1-1 many TRBV6-5 CASSYSADGNAFF TGTGCCAGCAGTTACTCGGCGGACGGCAATGCTTTCTTT
- TRBJ2-5 few TRBV25-1 CASSGFSDETQYF TGTGCCAGCAGTGGATTTTCCGATGAGACCCAGTACTTC
TRBD1 TRBJ1-2 few TRBV5-8 CASSGWGQNGYTF TGTGCCAGCAGCGGTTGGGGACAGAATGGCTACACCTTC
- TRBJ1-3 few TRBV12-3/TRBV12-4 CASSPPHPGNTIYF TGTGCCAGCAGTCCCCCCCACCCGGGAAACACCATATATTTT
- TRBJ1-4 - TRBV9 CASSVGGDNEKLFF TGTGCCAGCAGCGTTGGCGGAGATAATGAAAAACTGTTTTTT
TRBD1 TRBJ1-2 many TRBV27 CASSFGTGYGYTF TGTGCCAGCAGTTTCGGGACAGGCTATGGCTACACCTTC
TRBD1 TRBJ1-5 many TRBV7-9 CASSSTGDSNQPQHF TGTGCCAGCAGCTCGACAGGGGATAGCAATCAGCCCCAGCATTTT
TRBD1 TRBJ1-2 - TRBV24-1 CATSEGGQADIGGYTF TGTGCCACCAGTGAGGGGGGACAGGCCGATATTGGTGGCTACACCTTC
- TRBJ2-1 few TRBV7-3 CASSTQTGSDEQFF TGTGCCAGCAGCACACAAACAGGGTCGGATGAGCAGTTCTTC
- TRBJ2-7 - TRBV10-3 CAISAPGLGAYEQYF TGTGCCATCAGTGCTCCGGGTCTTGGGGCCTACGAGCAGTACTTC
TRBD1 TRBJ2-7 many TRBV7-9 CASSFGTAHDEQYF TGTGCCAGCAGCTTCGGGACAGCCCACGACGAGCAGTACTTC
- TRBJ2-2 - TRBV29-1 CSVRGSANTGELFF TGCAGCGTTCGGGGTAGCGCGAACACCGGGGAGCTGTTTTTT
- TRBJ1-1 few TRBV6-5 CASSYSDSGNTEAFF TGTGCCAGCAGTTACTCGGACAGTGGGAACACTGAAGCTTTCTTT
TRBD2 TRBJ2-7 many TRBV2 CASSPPAGGREQYF TGTGCCAGCAGTCCCCCAGCGGGAGGGCGCGAGCAGTACTTC
TRBD1 TRBJ2-7 few TRBV10-3 CAISSTQTGVGEQYF TGTGCCATCAGTTCTACCCAGACAGGGGTTGGCGAGCAGTACTTC
- TRBJ1-6 - TRBV14 CASSQGSFSLRDRPFGIYNSPLHF TGTGCCAGCAGCCAAGGTAGCTTCTCGCTGCGAGACCGACCTTTTGGGATATATAATTCACCCCTCCACTTT
TRBD2 TRBJ2-7 - TRBV10-2 CASSGRGRRYEQYF TGCGCCAGCAGTGGACGCGGGAGAAGGTACGAGCAGTACTTC
- TRBJ2-7 few TRBV19 CASSIDATGNYEQYF TGTGCCAGTAGTATAGACGCTACCGGCAACTACGAGCAGTACTTC
- TRBJ2-7 - TRBV11-2 CASSLGASEFLYEQYF TGTGCCAGCAGCTTAGGGGCTAGCGAGTTTCTATACGAGCAGTACTTC
- TRBJ1-2 many TRBV7-2 CASSLGIGVVDLGYTF TGTGCCAGCAGCTTAGGAATAGGTGTCGTGGATCTTGGCTACACCTTC
TRBD2 TRBJ2-3 few TRBV3-1 CASSPGGLAGGPSDTQYF TGTGCCAGCAGCCCCGGTGGACTAGCGGGGGGGCCCTCAGATACGCAGTATTTT
TRBD2 TRBJ2-1 few TRBV6-5 CASSDSAGGNNEQFF TGTGCCAGCAGTGACTCCGCGGGAGGTAACAATGAGCAGTTCTTC
TRBD1 TRBJ2-7 - TRBV27 CASSLWVGTGGYEQYF TGTGCCAGCAGTTTATGGGTGGGGACAGGGGGCTACGAGCAGTACTTC